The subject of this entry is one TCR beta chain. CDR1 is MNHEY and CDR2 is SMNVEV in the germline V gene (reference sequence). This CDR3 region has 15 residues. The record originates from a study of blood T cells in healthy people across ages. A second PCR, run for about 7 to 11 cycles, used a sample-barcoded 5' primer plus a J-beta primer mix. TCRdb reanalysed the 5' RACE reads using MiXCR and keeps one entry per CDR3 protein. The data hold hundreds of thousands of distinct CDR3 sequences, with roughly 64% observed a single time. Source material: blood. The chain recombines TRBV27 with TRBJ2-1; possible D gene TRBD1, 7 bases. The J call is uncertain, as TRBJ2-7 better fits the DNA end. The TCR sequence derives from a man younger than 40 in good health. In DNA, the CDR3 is TGTGCCAGCAGCGACAGGGAGGCATCCTACAATGAGCAGTACTTC. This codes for CASSDREASYNEQYF.